This record covers a single TCR beta chain. There is no known antigen for this receptor. Per-base qualities were not stored, and no clone one base away is much larger. This entry belongs to a study of CD8+CD57+ T cells in acquired aplastic anemia (dated by TCRdb to 2017 to 2018). Background for the entire study: On average, sorted CD4+ and CD8+ cells yielded 3.2 ug of extracted DNA, with a range of about 0.19 to 30 ug. A CD8+CD57+ expansion meant a frequency higher than the mean frequency seen in healthy subjects.

Flow cytometry had shown CD8+CD57+ cell expansion in the patients selected for sequencing. Severe acquired aplastic anemia was diagnosed in all patients according to International Study of Aplastic Anemia and Agranulocytosis and Camitta criteria. At the time blood was sampled, none of the patients had received any therapy. In the study, sorted CD4+ and CD8+ blood T cells from patients with severe aplastic anemia and from healthy subjects underwent deep sequencing of TCR repertoires. Patients were enrolled in the USA under clinicaltrials.gov protocols 00001620, 01623167, 00001397, 00071045, 00081523 and 00961064. Ficoll-Paque density gradient centrifugation was used to isolate peripheral blood mononuclear cells. Before DNA extraction, CD4+ and CD8+ T cells were sorted by FACS or by magnetic beads. As encoded in the germline V gene (reference sequence), CDR1 is SGHNT while CDR2 is YYREEE. Spanning cysteine to phenylalanine, the CDR3 consists of 16 amino acids. Only the CDR3 part of the read is kept: 48 bases, read in frame from the first base. Trimming leaves V shorter by 4 bases and J shorter by 9 bases, with the junction holding 11 bases beyond the gene matches.

Genomic DNA was used as template for profiling of TCR beta VDJ combinations and CDR3 sequences. An Illumina HiSeq 2000 was the platform used for TCR repertoire sequencing. The authors' pipeline ran thus. Repertoire assessment relied on Simpson's diversity index, CDR3 size and DJ length profiles, and TRBV/TRBJ rearrangement plots. The most abundant DNA sequence in the deep sequencing data was taken as the immunodominant clone. CDR3 amino acid sequences were screened for sharing across subjects and compared with published repertoires and the VDJdb database. Clones were called with MiXCR by TCRdb after fastp trimmed the public reads at Q25, and only in-frame beta chains were retained. Each record represents a unique CDR3 protein, reported with the most common genes and DNA among its rows. These V and J calls derive from TCRdb rather than the authors' analysis. This sample holds about 200,000 distinct CDR3 sequences; 65% were observed only once. The top ten hold around three fifths of the sample.

General study outcomes and caveats: Roughly 30 CD8+ CDR3 sequences were found to be shared between patients and controls, but these sequences appeared to be highly expressed in patients and within the immunodominant clones of the patients. CD8+ Simpson's diversity did not differ significantly between patients and healthy controls (P=0.060).

The chain links TRBV5-4 with TRBJ1-6; 9 bases in the middle match TRBD1. The receptor was isolated from a human donor with aplastic anemia. The source material was sorted CD4+, CD8+, or CD8+CD57+ T cells (not recorded which) from PBMCs. The bases read TGTGCCAGCAGCAAGCTACAGGGGGCGTTAGTTTCACCCCTCCACTTT. Its protein product is CASSKLQGALVSPLHF.